The present TCR beta chain was sequenced within a study of CD8+ T cells in alopecia areata. cDNA reverse transcribed from extracted RNA served as the sequencing template. Clones were sequenced by immunoSEQ multiplex PCR, and TCRdb holds only the in-frame ones, with some missing. Of some 130,000 clones in the sample, about 60% were seen once. On this clone itself: Its antigen is unidentified.

Findings and caveats of the study: Relative to normal scalp, lesional scalp, especially alopecia totalis/universalis, showed higher clonality.

Trimming left V 3 bases short and J 3 bases short, with 9 bases between. Germline V gene data show CDR1 as LGHNA and CDR2 as YSLEER. This CDR3 region has 13 residues. The chain is built from TRBV4-3 and TRBJ2-7; D unresolved. This material consisted of CD4+ T cells sorted from blood, taken at week 0. The sequence was collected from a human donor with alopecia areata. The CDR3 sequence: CASSQALFYEQYF. For the CDR3, the DNA is TGCGCCAGCAGCCAGGCGTTATTCTACGAGCAGTACTTC.